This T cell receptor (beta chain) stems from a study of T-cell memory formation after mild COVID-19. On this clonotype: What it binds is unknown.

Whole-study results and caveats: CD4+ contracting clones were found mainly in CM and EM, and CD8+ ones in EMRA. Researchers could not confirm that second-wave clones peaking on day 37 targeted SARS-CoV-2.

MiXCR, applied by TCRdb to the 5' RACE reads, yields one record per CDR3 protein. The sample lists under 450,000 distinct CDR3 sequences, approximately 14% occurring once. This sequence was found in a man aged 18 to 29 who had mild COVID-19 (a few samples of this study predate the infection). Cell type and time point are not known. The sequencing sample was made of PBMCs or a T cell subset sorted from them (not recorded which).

As DNA, the CDR3 is TGCGCCAGCAGACCCGGACGGCAAAACTATGGCTACACCTTC. It translates to CASRPGRQNYGYTF. The chain uses TRBV5-1 and TRBJ1-2; D not certain. CDR1 is SGHRS, CDR2 YFSETQ, per germline. CDR3 length: 14 amino acids. Trimming stripped 5 bases from V and 2 bases from J, with 13 bases between.